Below, 19 T cell receptor beta chains from the same sample are listed, as sequenced in a study of early T cells in non-severe SARS-CoV-2 infection. TCRdb re-called the 5' RACE reads through MiXCR, storing one row per CDR3 protein. The data show roughly 86,000 distinct CDR3 sequences, with about 6% seen just once and roughly 7.8% held by the top ten. Sequenced sample: whole blood. The receptors stem from an adult who was a healthcare worker with PCR-confirmed SARS-CoV-2 infection or an uninfected control (not recorded which).

This clonotype showed up many times. The genes are TRBV5-4 and TRBJ1-1; TRBD1 matches 7 bases. V lost 0 bases, J lost 8 bases, and 22 bases stayed unmatched. The length of the CDR3 is 19 residues. Germline lookup yields CDR1 SGHNT and CDR2 YYREEE (reference sequence). The CDR3 is CASSLAPRQGINSAREAFF. CDR3 nucleotide sequence: TGTGCCAGCAGCTTGGCTCCCAGACAGGGTATCAACTCCGCAAGAGAAGCTTTCTTT.

The V call is TRBV7-2, the J call TRBJ2-1; 7 nucleotides align to TRBD1. Germline lookup yields CDR1 SGHTA and CDR2 FQGNSA. The J segment lost 5 bases and the V segment lost 5 bases, leaving 6 bases of the junction unmatched. This CDR3 is built from 14 residues. In nucleotides, the CDR3 is TGTGCCAGCAGCACGGGACAGAGGAACAATGAGCAGTTCTTC. It translates to CASSTGQRNNEQFF. Looking up the rest from reference TRBV7-2 and TRBJ2-1 gives the full variable domain: GAGVSQSPSNKVTEKGKDVELRCDPISGHTALYWYRQSLGQGLEFLIYFQGNSAPDKSGLPSDRFSAERTGGSVSTLTIQRTQQEDSAVYLCASSTGQRNNEQFFGPGTRLTVL.

The sample holds a few counts of this clonotype. The V call is TRBV20-1, the J call TRBJ2-7, with D tentatively TRBD2 (6 bases). V lost 0 bases, J lost 2 bases, and 14 bases lay in between. Germline values: CDR1 DFQATT, CDR2 SNEGSKA (reference sequence). The CDR3 has 15 residues. CDR3: CSARDKTRAPYEQYF. CDR3 DNA: TGCAGTGCTAGAGATAAGACTAGGGCCCCCTACGAGCAGTACTTC.

This clonotype was detected only once. Given a much more abundant clone one base away, this may be a read error. V usage is TRBV10-2 and J usage is TRBJ2-3, with 9 bases aligning to TRBD2. J gave up 5 bases and V 6 bases, and 9 bases lay outside the gene matches. This CDR3 spans 15 amino acids. From germline, CDR1 is WSHSY and CDR2 SAAADI. CDR3: CASRGQAGGGDTQYF. In DNA, the CDR3 is TGCGCCAGCAGGGGACAAGCGGGGGGAGGAGATACGCAGTATTTT.

The rearrangement links TRBV7-2 to TRBJ2-7; a weak D match, TRBD2 (6 bases). Germline V gene data show CDR1 as SGHTA and CDR2 as FQGNSA. This CDR3 is built from 17 residues. The V end was cut by 5 bases, the J end by 6 bases, with 26 bases between. CDR3 amino acids: CASSPSTEWDSGSEQYF. CDR3 DNA sequence: TGTGCCAGCAGCCCCTCTACTGAGTGGGACTCCGGGTCCGAGCAGTACTTC.

J is TRBJ1-2 and V is TRBV6-6; D perhaps matches TRBD1 (5 bases). The CDR3 totals 16 residues. Per the germline V gene, CDR1 is MNHNY and CDR2 is SVGAGI (reference sequence). V was trimmed by 6 bases and J by 0 bases, leaving 17 bases between them. CDR3 sequence (DNA): TGTGCCAGCAGCCCCCCTTCAGGGACCACTAACTATGGCTACACCTTC. Its translation: CASSPPSGTTNYGYTF.

This clonotype was seen more than once but under ten times. The chain is built from TRBV7-2 and TRBJ2-5; 11 positions agree with TRBD1. The CDR3 extends over 17 amino acids. The trim removed 0 bases at V and 1 base at J, leaving 4 bases unmatched. Looked up from germline, CDR1 is SGHTA and CDR2 is FQGNSA. The CDR3 protein is CASSLAGTGGFQETQYF. For the CDR3, the DNA is TGTGCCAGCAGCTTAGCGGGGACAGGGGGTTTCCAAGAGACCCAGTACTTC.

At least ten counts were recorded for this clonotype. The chain carries TRBV6-2 or TRBV6-3 and TRBJ1-5; D call uncertain. The CDR3 has 15 residues. The V and J ends lost 5 bases and 7 bases respectively, with 18 bases between them. From germline, CDR1 is MNHEY and CDR2 SVGEGT. CDR3 nucleotides: TGTGCCAGCAGTCCAAATATCCTCGTGAGCCAGCCCCAGCATTTT. Its translation is CASSPNILVSQPQHF.

The V call is TRBV29-1, the J call TRBJ1-1, with D unresolved. Germline CDR1 and CDR2: SQVTM and ANQGSEA. CDR3 length: 12 amino acids. V dropped 6 bases and J dropped 8 bases, with 16 bases sitting between them. In DNA, the CDR3 is TGCAGCGTCGGCTTGACAATGAGGGAAGCTTTCTTT. Translated: CSVGLTMREAFF.

This clonotype was recorded at least ten times. J is TRBJ1-5 and V is TRBV12-3 or TRBV12-4; D remains unclear. This CDR3 has 13 amino acids. The V end lost 3 bases, the J end lost 7 bases, and 10 bases lay between the germline ends. For the CDR3, the DNA is TGTGCCAGCAGTTTGGCACTGAACCAGCCCCAGCATTTT. It translates to CASSLALNQPQHF.

This clonotype turned up a few times. The V and J genes are TRBV3-1 and TRBJ1-2; the match to TRBD1 covers 9 bases. Germline trimming cut 0 bases from V and 8 bases from J; bases unmatched to any gene: 4. Germline CDR1 LGHDT, CDR2 YNNKEL (reference sequence). The CDR3 covers 14 residues. CDR3 nucleotides: TGTGCCAGCAGCCAAGATGACAGGGGGAAGGGCTACACCTTC. It codes for CASSQDDRGKGYTF.

The chain employs TRBV12-3 or TRBV12-4 and TRBJ2-5; a possible D gene is TRBD2 (5 bases). The CDR3 totals 13 residues. V was cut by 4 bases and J by 1 base, with 7 bases left in between. The CDR3 spells CASSSGIQETQYF. For the CDR3, the DNA is TGTGCCAGCAGTTCGGGAATCCAAGAGACCCAGTACTTC.

This clonotype appeared many times. CDR3 in amino acids: CSARTGRDSPLHF. The CDR3 nucleotides are TGCAGTGCTAGGACGGGGCGGGATTCACCCCTCCACTTT. The V and J genes are TRBV20-1 and TRBJ1-6, with TRBD1 as a possible D gene (5 bases). Germline-derived CDR1 and CDR2 are DFQATT and SNEGSKA (reference sequence). Trimming pared 3 bases from V and 8 bases from J, leaving 11 bases between. The CDR3 is 13 residues long.

J is TRBJ2-3 and V is TRBV2; TRBD1 matches 10 bases. The CDR3 is 14 amino acids. Germline CDR1 and CDR2: SNHLY and FYNNEI. V shed 6 bases and J 7 bases; nucleotides not matched to a gene: 7. CDR3 nucleotide sequence: TGTGCCAGCAGAGGACGGGACAGGGGAAATACGCAGTATTTT. Translation gives CASRGRDRGNTQYF.

This clonotype was detected a few times. The chain combines TRBV7-6 with TRBJ2-1; 7 nucleotides align to TRBD2. J gave up 4 bases and V 0 bases, and 9 bases lay outside the gene matches. The CDR3 sequence is 17 residues long. Per the germline V gene, CDR1 is SGHVS and CDR2 is FNYEAQ. The CDR3: CASSLANILADYNEQFF. DNA for the CDR3: TGTGCCAGCAGCTTAGCTAACATTCTAGCGGATTACAATGAGCAGTTCTTC.

This clonotype was recorded at least ten times. The chain joins TRBV5-1 to TRBJ2-1, with D maybe TRBD1 (6 bases). CDR1 is SGHRS, CDR2 YFSETQ, per germline. The CDR3 is 15 residues long. Deletions cut 2 bases from V and 4 bases from J, with 13 bases between. The chain's CDR3 is CASSLQGNLYNEQFF. CDR3 DNA: TGCGCCAGCAGCTTACAGGGAAATCTTTACAATGAGCAGTTCTTC.

This clonotype was found a few times. The chain links TRBV28 to TRBJ2-1; TRBD1 aligns across 10 bases. Unmatched junction bases numbered 8, after V lost 4 bases and J lost 8 bases. CDR3 size: 15 residues. CDR1 and CDR2 from the germline V gene are MDHEN and SYDVKM. Here the CDR3 DNA reads TGTGCCAGCAGTTCTCCAGGACAGGGGGAGGATGAGCAGTTCTTC. Protein: CASSSPGQGEDEQFF.

The V gene is TRBV20-1, the J gene TRBJ1-1; D possibly corresponds to TRBD1 (5 bases). The CDR3 contains 14 residues. Germline CDR1 DFQATT, CDR2 SNEGSKA (reference sequence). Trimming removed 3 bases at V and 4 bases at J, with 15 bases between. CDR3 sequence: CSASRGDSGTEAFF. The CDR3 bases are TGCAGTGCTAGTCGAGGGGACTCGGGCACTGAAGCTTTCTTT.

There are many counts of this clonotype. This chain links TRBV5-1 with TRBJ2-2; D perhaps matches TRBD2 (5 bases). This CDR3 has 20 residues. Trimming shortened V by 3 bases and J by 3 bases, and 27 bases separated the two germline ends. Germline V gene lookup returns CDR1 SGHRS and CDR2 YFSETQ. CDR3 loop: CASSSSSQTGSLGYTGELFF. The CDR3 DNA reads TGCGCCAGCAGCTCATCTAGCCAGACCGGGTCTCTCGGTTACACCGGGGAGCTGTTTTTT. Full variable domain (outside the CDR3, taken from reference TRBV5-1 and TRBJ2-2): KAGVTQTPRYLIKTRGQQVTLSCSPISGHRSVSWYQQTPGQGLQFLFEYFSETQRNKGNFPGRFSGRQFSNSRSEMNVSTLELGDSALYLCASSSSSQTGSLGYTGELFFGEGSRLTVL.